This T cell receptor beta chain emerged from a study of shared clonotypes between healthy human individuals (dated by TCRdb to 2019 to 2021). In the study overall: The cohort comprised two women and a few men aged 18 to 49 years. To estimate repertoire size and how much clonotypes are shared between individuals, the study performed deep sequencing of blood TCR repertoires from five healthy adults. Different laboratories and diverse techniques were used to prepare libraries and sequence TCR repertoires, to increase sequencing depth and limit assay-specific biases. Per donor, three plates each were used for CD4 naive and CD4 memory, two for CD8 naive, and one for CD8 memory. Per donor, leukapheresis produced somewhere between about 0.9 and 9 billion PBMCs.

Deletion took 5 bases off V and 5 bases off J, with a span of 12 bases between the germline ends. The CDR3 measures 13 amino acids from cysteine to phenylalanine. Solely the CDR3 DNA is kept, with 39 bases framed from the first base. The germline V gene encodes CDR1 MNHEY and CDR2 SVGAGI. Using the deep immunoSEQ assay, TCR CDR3 regions were amplified from genomic DNA by multiplex PCR. For each cell subset, the extracted genomic DNA was distributed evenly across all wells of several immunoSEQ 96-well plates, and each plate served as one replicate. Each replicate PCR for sorted subsets received around 210 ng genomic DNA, equal to 30,000 or so T cell genomes. The purified libraries were quantified using a Qubit 3.0 fluorometer, sized with a Bioanalyzer 2100, and then quantified again using the KAPA Library Quantification kit. Each immunoSEQ 96-well plate was sequenced on its own single-read 150-cycle Illumina NextSeq 550 flow cell. Turning to the authors' computational methods: Because the immunoSEQ output included only junctional sequences and no quality scores, the filtering could not be the same as the filtering used for full-length reads. Sequences were annotated with PyIR, a Python wrapper for IgBLAST v1.9, using IMGT germline references to assign V/J genes and CDR3. Any read was removed if the V/J assignment was weak (E-value above 1e-6), the CDR3 was missing, or the read contained stop codons, out-of-frame junctions, or ambiguous translated residues. A V3J clonotype was defined by an identical inferred V gene, J gene, and CDR3 amino acid sequence. The percentage overlap between two repertoires was calculated by dividing the number of shared unique clonotypes by the size of the smaller repertoire. RTK rarefaction, the Chao1 estimator, and Recon v2.1 estimates of unobserved clonotypes were used to assess repertoire richness. Generation probabilities were computed with OLGA for all TCRbeta clonotypes obtained by the gDNA method from several donors. TCRdb provides this immuneACCESS table in a form limited to in-frame rearrangements. Some clones are lacking; in checked studies, under half of them reflect an unresolved V gene, and why the rest are absent is not known. The V and J calls and clone size were taken over from that table, and D and trimming were inferred from the DNA. The sample table holds roughly 1.5 million clones, of which around 98% were seen once. The top ten constitute less than 0.55% of the sample.

For this clone: Which antigen it targets is not known. The sample holds no much larger clone one base away, and base qualities are not on file.

Healthy HIV-negative adults with no recently reported acute infections or vaccinations were included as donors. Only Caucasian adults living in Nashville, Tennessee, USA were represented among the donors. CD4+ T cells were enriched through magnetic negative selection, after which naive cells were positively selected on CD45RA and the remaining negative fraction served as the memory subset. After blood collection by leukapheresis, PBMCs were isolated using Ficoll-Histopaque density gradient centrifugation and then cryopreserved in the vapor phase of liquid nitrogen. Analytical flow cytometry was used to check the purity and quantity of every magnetically sorted T cell population. From each sorted fraction, genomic DNA was isolated and quantified by UV absorbance on a Nanodrop 2000c. Broad study findings and their caveats: When a handful of donors were compared, the shared fraction of clonotypes was around 5% for naive CD4, less than 4% for naive CD8, 2.3% for memory CD4, and around 0.4% for memory CD8. Compared with non-shared clonotypes, clonotypes shared by all four sorted-subset donors had higher generation probabilities. Because the study included a small number of donors, the genetic and exposure-history diversity represented was limited. Naive subsets generally had larger estimated clonotype richness than memory subsets did. Even with the large sequencing depth, rarefaction of the sorted-subset datasets indicated that sequencing was incomplete. Based on pairwise subsampling, the degree of clonotype sharing among donors was expected to be affected by sequencing depth. Sampling was limited to blood, and TCR repertoires in tissue likely differ from TCR repertoires in blood.

This receptor was taken from a man aged 25-45 years in good health. Sequencing was performed on naive CD4+ T cells sorted from blood. The cell subset or site tag for this specimen amounts to: CD45RA+ positively selected. The chain couples TRBV6-5 to TRBJ1-1; the best D guess is TRBD1, with 6 bases matching. The CDR3 protein: CASSQGLGTEAFF. The DNA reads as follows: TGTGCCAGCAGTCAGGGGCTCGGGACTGAAGCTTTCTTT.